This entry is about one TCR beta chain. The clone's antigen remains unknown. Base qualities are not recorded, but no much larger clone differs from it by a single base. In the germline V gene, CDR1 corresponds to MGHRA and CDR2 to YSYEKL. Trimming removed 0 bases from V and 6 bases from J, leaving 14 bases between the germline ends. Taken from cysteine to phenylalanine, the CDR3 has 15 residues. Only CDR3 DNA remains: 45 bases, in frame from the first base. This sample stems from a study of molecular identifiers for immune sequencing clone quantification listed by TCRdb under 2018. Context from the whole study: For a replicate experiment, RNA from roughly 20,000 or 100,000 naive CD8 T cells was divided into five aliquots, of which four were sequenced. The study was a methods study using CD8 T cells to benchmark molecular-identifier clustering-based TCR repertoire sequencing (MIDCIRS) and TCR RNA copy counting.

Libraries of naive CD8 T cells were built from anywhere between about 18,000 and 1,000,000 sorted cells, with 10%, 30% or 50% of the purified RNA used. Naive CD8 T cells were FACS-sorted as CD8+CD4-CCR7+CD45RA+ on a BD FACSAria II into RLT Plus buffer. Roughly ten TCR copies' worth of Jurkat RNA were spiked into roughly 19,000-1,000,000 naive CD8 T cell samples to test detection sensitivity. CD8 T cells were enriched using RosetteSep CD8+ T Cell Enrichment Cocktail and Ficoll-Paque, and the enriched cells then underwent ACK red cell lysis. Broad study findings and their caveats: Clones above 20 RNA copies held over 99% of molecules in CMV-specific effector cells but under 1% in naive cells. The sizes of highly expanded clones could end up underestimated when identical TCR molecules share a barcode. Spiked-in Jurkat TCR RNA equal to a single cell's worth was reported to be detectable even within 1,100,000 naive CD8 T cells. Modeling gave around 3 recovered TCR RNA copies per cell versus about 10 by digital PCR, implying around 30% capture efficiency. The naive libraries included spiked-in Jurkat TCR RNA (roughly nine copies' worth), and this RNA is not part of the donor repertoire. When barcode sub-clustering was not used, chimeric consensus sequences inflated TCR diversity, with chimeras reaching as high as 47%.

The library relied on PCR. Sequencing instrument: Illumina HiSeq 4000. Bulk TCR libraries were made following a previously described method, with the TCR primers given in Table S5. Total RNA was purified with the Qiagen AllPrep DNA/RNA kit. Before analysis, reads from multiple sequencing runs of one library were combined. The original pipeline was this. Only reads with exact TCR constant sequence were kept, trimmed to 150 nt, and grouped by their 12-nt molecular barcodes. Within each barcode group, reads were sub-clustered at a 15% Levenshtein threshold, and quality-weighted consensus sequences were built per RNA molecule. Non-functional sequences were removed, as were lower-count sequences one edit away from another. Barcode sub-clusters with fewer than 20% of the maximum read count were removed, based on fitting two negative binomial distributions. TCRdb cleaned the public reads at Q25 with fastp, built clones with MiXCR and kept in-frame beta chains. All rows with the same CDR3 protein become a single entry with the most common DNA and genes. The V and J calls, along with clone size, are taken from TCRdb and not from the paper's own processing. This sample is represented by under 65,000 distinct CDR3 sequences; approximately 25% of them were singletons. The ten largest account for under 2% of the sample.

Recombination joined TRBV4-1 with TRBJ1-2, with no D gene named confidently. The specimen was naive CD8+ T cells from blood, with Jurkat cell RNA spiked in. The cell subset or site label, as the study defines it: FACS-sorted CD8+CD4-CCR7+CD45RA+ naive T cells. This sequence originates from a human donor in good health. Some libraries in this study had Jurkat cell RNA spiked in. The DNA is as follows: TGCGCCAGCAGCCAAGAGGGCAGCCGCCGGGATGGCTACACCTTC. It codes for CASSQEGSRRDGYTF.